This T cell receptor (beta chain) was sequenced in a study of shared clonotypes between healthy human individuals. A word on this clone: Its antigen is currently unknown.

Naive-designated CD8 cells lacked CD45RO, were positively enriched for CCR7, and omitted terminally differentiated effector memory CD45RA+ cells. Donors comprised healthy HIV-negative adults lacking recent acute infections or vaccinations. Regarding the study as a whole: The researchers took only blood, and tissue repertoires probably look different. With several donors compared, about 5.2% of naive CD4 clonotypes were shared.

Each sorted subset replicate got 200 ng genomic DNA, 30,000 or so genomes. The assay was immunoSEQ multiplex PCR, and TCRdb's table has in-frame clones only and misses some. The sample has about 2,200,000 clones; 85% to 95% are singletons. After removal of 3 bases from V and 3 bases from J, the junction contained 1 base not matched to a gene. CDR3 length equals 13 residues. CDR1 and CDR2 (germline): LGHNT, FRNRAP. The TCR sequence derives from a man aged 18 to 29 in good health. Some clones in this sample may be carry-over from other donors' samples. Sequenced sample: naive CD8+ T cells from PBMCs. The chain recombines TRBV12-5 with TRBJ2-7; 8 bases are shared with TRBD2. Here the CDR3 reads CASGFAGGYEQYF. CDR3 in DNA: TGTGCTAGTGGTTTTGCGGGGGGCTACGAGCAGTACTTC.